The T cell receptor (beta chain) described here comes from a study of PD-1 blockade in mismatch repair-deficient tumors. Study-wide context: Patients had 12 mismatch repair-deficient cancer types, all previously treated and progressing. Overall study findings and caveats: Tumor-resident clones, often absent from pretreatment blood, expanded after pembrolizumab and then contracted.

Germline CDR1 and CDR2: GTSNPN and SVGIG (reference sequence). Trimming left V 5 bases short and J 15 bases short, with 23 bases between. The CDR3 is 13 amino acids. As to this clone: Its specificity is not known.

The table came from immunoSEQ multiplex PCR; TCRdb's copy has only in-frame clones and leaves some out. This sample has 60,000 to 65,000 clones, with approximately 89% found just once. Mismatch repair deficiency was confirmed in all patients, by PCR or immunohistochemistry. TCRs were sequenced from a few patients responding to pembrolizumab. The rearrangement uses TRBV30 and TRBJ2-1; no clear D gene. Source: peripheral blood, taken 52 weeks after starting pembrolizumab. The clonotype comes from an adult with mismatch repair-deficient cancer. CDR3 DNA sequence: TGTGCCTGGGGTACCATCCGGCGGATGAGCCGGTTCTTC. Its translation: CAWGTIRRMSRFF.